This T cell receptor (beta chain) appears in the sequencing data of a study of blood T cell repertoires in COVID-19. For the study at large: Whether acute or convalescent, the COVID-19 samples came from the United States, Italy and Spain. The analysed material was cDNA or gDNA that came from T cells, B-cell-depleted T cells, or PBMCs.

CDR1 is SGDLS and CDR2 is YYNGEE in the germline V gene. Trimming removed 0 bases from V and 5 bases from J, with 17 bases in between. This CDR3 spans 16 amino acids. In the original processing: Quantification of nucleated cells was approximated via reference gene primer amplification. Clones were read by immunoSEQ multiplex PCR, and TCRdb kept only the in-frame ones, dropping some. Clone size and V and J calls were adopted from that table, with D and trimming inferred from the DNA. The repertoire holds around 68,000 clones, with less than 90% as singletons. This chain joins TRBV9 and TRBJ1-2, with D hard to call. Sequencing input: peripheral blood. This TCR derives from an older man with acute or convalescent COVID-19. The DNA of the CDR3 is TGTGCCAGCAGCGTAGGGTCAGGCCGTGCAATATATGGCTACACCTTC. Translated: CASSVGSGRAIYGYTF. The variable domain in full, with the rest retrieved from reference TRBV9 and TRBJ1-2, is DSGVTQTPKHLITATGQRVTLRCSPRSGDLSVYWYQQSLDQGLQFLIQYYNGEERAKGNILERFSAQQFPDLHSELNLSSLELGDSALYFCASSVGSGRAIYGYTFGSGTRLTVV.